There are a few counts of the clone carrying this T cell receptor beta chain. This record comes from a study of blood T cell repertoires in COVID-19. Germline assignment: CDR1 MNHEY and CDR2 SMNVEV (reference sequence). The CDR3 length is 16 residues. J lost 2 bases, V lost 5 bases, and 3 bases had no gene match. TCRdb keeps only in-frame clones here, not all; method: immunoSEQ multiplex PCR. The sample has about 150,000 clones, around 87% seen once; the top ten hold less than 0.7%. The receptor was isolated from a man aged 60 to 69 with COVID-19, enrolled during active disease. V usage is TRBV27 and J usage is TRBJ2-7; 16 bases are a match to TRBD2. Sequencing was done on a sample of peripheral blood. CDR3 nucleotides: TGTGCCAGCAGTCCGGGGACTAGCGGGAGGGCCTACGAGCAGTACTTC. Protein product: CASSPGTSGRAYEQYF.